This T cell receptor beta chain appears in the sequencing data of a study of blood T cell repertoires in COVID-19. Study information: T cells, B-cell-depleted T cells, or PBMCs supplied cDNA or gDNA.

This clone has a single count. Germline V CDR1 and CDR2: SGHTA, FQGNSA. There are 14 residues in the CDR3. V lost 5 bases, J lost 0 bases, and 11 bases lay in between. In the original workflow: Quantification of nucleated cells was approximated via reference gene primer amplification. Sequencing used immunoSEQ multiplex PCR; TCRdb keeps in-frame clones, though not all of them. V, J and clone size derive from that table, while D and trimming were established from the DNA sequence. The sample lists fewer than 200,000 clones; 70% to 90% were seen once. This TCR came from a man between 60 and 75 years old who had recovered from COVID-19. This chain joins TRBV7-2 and TRBJ2-7; D is unresolved. Sequenced material: peripheral blood. The CDR3 spells CASSPARPSYEQYF. The DNA of the CDR3 is TGTGCCAGCAGCCCGGCGAGGCCCTCCTACGAGCAGTACTTC.